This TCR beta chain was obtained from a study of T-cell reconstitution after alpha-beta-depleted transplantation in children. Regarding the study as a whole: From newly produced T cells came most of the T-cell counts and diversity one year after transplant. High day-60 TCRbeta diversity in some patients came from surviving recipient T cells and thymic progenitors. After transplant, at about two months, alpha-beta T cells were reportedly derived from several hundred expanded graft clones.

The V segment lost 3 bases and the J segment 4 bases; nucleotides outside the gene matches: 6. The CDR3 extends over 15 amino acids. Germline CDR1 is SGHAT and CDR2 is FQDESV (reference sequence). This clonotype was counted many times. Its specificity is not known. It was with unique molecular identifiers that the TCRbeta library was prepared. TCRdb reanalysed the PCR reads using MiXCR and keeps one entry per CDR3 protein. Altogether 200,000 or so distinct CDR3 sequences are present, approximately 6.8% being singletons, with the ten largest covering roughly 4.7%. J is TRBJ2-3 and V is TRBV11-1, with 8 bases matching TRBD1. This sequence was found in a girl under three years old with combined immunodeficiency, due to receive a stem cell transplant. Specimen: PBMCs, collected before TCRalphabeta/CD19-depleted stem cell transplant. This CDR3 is CASSLGQDTSDTQYF. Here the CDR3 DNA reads TGTGCCAGCAGCTTGGGACAGGACACGTCAGATACGCAGTATTTT.